The sample holds a few counts of the clone carrying this T cell receptor (beta chain). The antigen remains unidentified. Treatment specified: oral pan-JAK inhibitor, 5-10 mg twice daily. The study team obtained lesional scalp punch biopsies and peripheral blood from alopecia areata patients. Reverse transcription of extracted RNA yielded cDNA, which provided the sequencing template. TCRdb's copy holds only in-frame clones and misses some; the assay was immunoSEQ multiplex PCR. The table includes 50,000 to 65,000 clones, around 42% detected once. This sample stems from a study of CD8+ T cells in alopecia areata. Study results and caveats: Persistence during tofacitinib was seen for many expanded lesional clones in scalp and blood. Baseline CD8+ expansion's link to response remains uncertain, as there was one nonresponder. Patients shared TCRs less clearly than mice did, possibly owing to HLA.

V was cut by 4 bases and J by 8 bases, with 20 bases left in between. Germline CDR1 and CDR2: MNHNS and SASEGT. CDR3 size: 15 residues. The starting material was CD8+ T cells sorted from blood, obtained between weeks 36 and 40, from a patient treated with tofacitinib. The chain employs TRBV6-1 and TRBJ1-1, with D hard to call. This sequence was found in a human donor with alopecia areata. CDR3 protein: CASSGPGLNVGEAFF. DNA for the CDR3: TGTGCCAGCAGTGGTCCGGGTCTCAATGTAGGGGAAGCTTTCTTT.